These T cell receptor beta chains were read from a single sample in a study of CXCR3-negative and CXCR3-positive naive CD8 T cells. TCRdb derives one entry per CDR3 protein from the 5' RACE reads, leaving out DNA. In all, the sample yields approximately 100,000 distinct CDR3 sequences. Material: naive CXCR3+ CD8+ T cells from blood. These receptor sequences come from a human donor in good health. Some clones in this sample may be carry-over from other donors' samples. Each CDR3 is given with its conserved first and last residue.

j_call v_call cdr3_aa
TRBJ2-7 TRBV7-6 CASSPGTNEQYF
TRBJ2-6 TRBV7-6 CASIRAADSGANVLTF
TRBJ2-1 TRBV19 CASSIGGPNNEQFF
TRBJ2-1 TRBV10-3 CAISESMASGDHNEQFF
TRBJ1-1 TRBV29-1 CSVGPGRANTEAFF
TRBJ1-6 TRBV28 CASSFIAPPLHF
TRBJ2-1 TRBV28 CASSFGVVTGRDEQFF
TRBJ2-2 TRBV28 CASRFIGELFF
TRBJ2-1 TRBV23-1 CATGGSRVSYNEQFF
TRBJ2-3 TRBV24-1 CATSGTGATLEADTQYF
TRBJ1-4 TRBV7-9 CASSTLATGATNEKLFF
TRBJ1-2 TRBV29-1 CSARGGIGGYTF
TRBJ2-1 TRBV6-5 CASKAGGGSYNEQFF
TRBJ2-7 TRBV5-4 CASSLVPGAYEQYF
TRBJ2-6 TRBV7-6 CASSLVPPDRAGANVLTF
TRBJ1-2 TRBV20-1 CSARYLRPNYGYTF
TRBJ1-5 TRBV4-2 CASSQATGGSQPQHF
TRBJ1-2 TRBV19 CASSWDADNYGYTF
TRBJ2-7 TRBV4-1 CASSQGENGRDLNYEQYF
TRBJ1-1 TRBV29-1 CSVSTDTNTEAFF
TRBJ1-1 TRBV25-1 CASSDLGDMNTEAFF
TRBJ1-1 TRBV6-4 CASSTGGAATEVFF
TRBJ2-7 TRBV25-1 CASSDGTIPLRGYEQYF
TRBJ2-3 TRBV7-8 CASSLLMGRGPDTQYF
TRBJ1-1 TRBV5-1 CASSIGQGASEAFF
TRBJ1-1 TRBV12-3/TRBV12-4 CASEGGSGGNTEAFF
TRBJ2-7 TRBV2 CASSDESGKNEQYF
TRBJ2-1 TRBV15 CATSRDLGYAEQFF
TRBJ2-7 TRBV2 CASSAIPYEQYF
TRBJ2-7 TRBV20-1 CSAKGTSGEQYF
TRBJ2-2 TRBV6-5 CASSYDNANTGELFF
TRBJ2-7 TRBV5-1 CASSLVADGTYEQYF
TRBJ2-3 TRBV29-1 CSAMGGKNTDTQYF
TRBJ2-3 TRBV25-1 CASSTMGASTDTQYF
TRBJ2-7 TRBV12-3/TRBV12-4 CASTRGQTTYEQYF
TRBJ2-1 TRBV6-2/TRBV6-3 CASSWTGLNEQFF
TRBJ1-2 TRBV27 CASSIGQLPWSNYGYTF
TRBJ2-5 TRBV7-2 CASSPFGGRQETQYF
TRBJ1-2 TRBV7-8 CASSLVGAILAGADGYTF
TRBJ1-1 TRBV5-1 CASSWGGSNDAEAFF
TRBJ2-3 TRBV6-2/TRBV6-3 CASSYLIRRDTQYF
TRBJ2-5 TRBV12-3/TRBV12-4 CASSFNPSRETQYF
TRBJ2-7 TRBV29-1 CSVETYRSYEQYF
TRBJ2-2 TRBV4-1 CASSQEWYGGTGELFF
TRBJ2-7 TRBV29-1 CSVLGGSSYEQYF
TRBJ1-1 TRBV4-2 CASSQDAAMNTEAFF
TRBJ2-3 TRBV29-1 CSHYSGGTDTQYF
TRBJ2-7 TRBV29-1 CSVELAGMGRYEQYF
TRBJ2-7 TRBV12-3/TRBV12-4 CASSWTQSSYEQYF
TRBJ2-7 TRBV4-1 CASSLRSTAQGGYEQYF
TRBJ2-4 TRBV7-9 CASRNQGYENIQYF
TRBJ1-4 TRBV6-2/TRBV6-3 CASGTGSTNEKLFF
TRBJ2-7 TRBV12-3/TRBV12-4 CASSLVSQGDEQYF
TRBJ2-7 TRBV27 CASSPAGQIYEQYF
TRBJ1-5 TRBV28 CASSMRQGGNQPQHF
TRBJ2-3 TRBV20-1 CSARLDVDTQYF
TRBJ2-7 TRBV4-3 CAGSQGVRGPYEQYF
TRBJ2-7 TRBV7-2 CASSLITAEQYF
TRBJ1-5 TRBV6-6 CASSYPQGEGGHSNQPQHF
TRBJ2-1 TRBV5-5 CASSPRDGNNEQFF